What follows are 4 T cell receptor beta chains derived from one specimen sequenced in a study of regulatory T cells in long-lasting Graves disease. Investigators prepared the TCR beta libraries by applying iRepertoire HTBI primers and Arm-PCR of CDR3 regions. TCRdb redid the calling of the multiplex PCR reads with MiXCR, one entry per CDR3 protein. The sample holds some 560,000 distinct CDR3 sequences; 15% to 20% are singletons and the top ten take just under 25%. The time point was: newly diagnosed GD, antithyroid drugs for less than 3 months. The authors made the TCR library using RNA they extracted from PBMCs. This sample also appeared in a second study, on T cells in Graves' hyperthyroidism and ophthalmopathy.

The sequencing used peripheral blood mononuclear cells (PBMCs), collected at new diagnosis, from a patient treated with antithyroid drugs. The receptors shown here come from a woman aged 35 to 60 with Graves disease.

This chain joins TRBV9 and TRBJ2-7; the D is unclear. Germline V gene sequence: CDR1 SGDLS, CDR2 YYNGEE. The V end lost 4 bases, the J end lost 3 bases, and 17 bases lay between the germline ends. CDR3 length: 15 residues. CDR3 residues: CASSLGQEGNYEQYF. For the CDR3, the DNA is TGTGCCAGCAGCCTAGGCCAGGAAGGGAACTACGAGCAGTACTTC. Full variable domain (remainder filled in from reference TRBV9 and TRBJ2-7): DSGVTQTPKHLITATGQRVTLRCSPRSGDLSVYWYQQSLDQGLQFLIQYYNGEERAKGNILERFSAQQFPDLHSELNLSSLELGDSALYFCASSLGQEGNYEQYFGPGTRLTVT.

This clonotype came up a few times. The V call is TRBV11-2, the J call TRBJ1-4; D remains unclear. The V gene's germline CDR1 is SGHAT and CDR2 FQNNGV. V lost 5 bases, J lost 8 bases, and 18 bases lay in between. The CDR3 sequence is 15 residues long. CDR3 bases: TGTGCCAGCAGCCGCCTTGTTGGGGAGGGCGAAAAACTGTTTTTT. Translating gives CASSRLVGEGEKLFF.

This clonotype has at least ten counts. The chain recombines TRBV7-6 with TRBJ1-1; no definite D call. The CDR3 length is 14 residues. V lost 1 base and J lost 1, with 7 bases in between. Germline loops: CDR1 SGHVS, CDR2 FNYEAQ. The CDR3 loop reads CASSLGPKNTEAFF. In DNA form, the CDR3 reads TGTGCCAGCAGCTTAGGACCGAAGAACACTGAAGCTTTCTTT.

This clonotype was counted many times. The chain carries TRBV6-1 and TRBJ2-2; 10 positions match TRBD2. The CDR3 contains 15 residues. CDR1 is MNHNS and CDR2 is SASEGT in the germline V gene. Unmatched junction bases numbered 2, after V lost 6 bases and J lost 1 base. This chain's CDR3 is CASRPSGGNTGELFF. CDR3 DNA: TGTGCCAGCAGACCTAGCGGGGGGAACACCGGGGAGCTGTTTTTT.